This T cell receptor beta chain was recovered during a study of blood T cell repertoires in COVID-19. For the study at large: PBMCs, B-cell-depleted T cells, or T cells provided the cDNA or gDNA that made up the material.

Individuals drawn from some 25 US areas were roughly 18 to 95 years old. The V segment lost 3 bases and the J segment 3 bases; nucleotides outside the gene matches: 8. Germline V lookup: CDR1 ENHRY, CDR2 SYGVKD. The CDR3 has 15 residues. Methods used by the authors: Nucleated cell counts were estimated from reference gene primer amplification. Profiled with immunoSEQ multiplex PCR; TCRdb holds only in-frame clones, not every one. The V and J calls and clone size were taken over from that table, and D and trimming were inferred from the DNA. The sample has approximately 240,000 clones; approximately 90% are singletons.

The origin of this receptor is a woman aged 18-30 years in a cohort exposed to, infected with or recovered from COVID-19 (not recorded which). The chain recombines TRBV10-3 with TRBJ2-7, with 7 positions matching TRBD1. Sequencing was done on a sample of PBMCs or T cells enriched from blood (not recorded which). CDR3: CAISEGQQGSYEQYF. As DNA, the CDR3 is TGTGCCATCAGTGAAGGACAACAGGGGAGCTACGAGCAGTACTTC.